This TCR beta chain was captured by sequencing in a study of T cells in Graves' hyperthyroidism and ophthalmopathy. This clonotype was counted ten times or more. RNA transcripts provided the source from which TCR beta CDR3 regions were amplified. When the TCR CDR3 underwent first-round RT-PCR, the HTBI primer set was used. Each CDR3 protein gets one entry after TCRdb re-called the multiplex PCR reads with MiXCR. The sample includes about 200,000 distinct CDR3 sequences, about 18% of them seen just once. The clonotype was recovered from a man aged 35 to 55 with Graves' hyperthyroidism. The sequenced material came from blood.

The CDR3 loop reads CASSAQTTANYEQYF. In DNA, the CDR3 is TGTGCCAGCAGCGCACAAACGACAGCGAACTACGAGCAGTACTTC. V is TRBV7-9 and J is TRBJ2-7, with a tentative D call TRBD1 (5 bases). The CDR3 loop spans 15 amino acids. Trimming took 5 bases from V and 3 from J, leaving 17 bases between them. CDR1 is SEHNR, CDR2 FQNEAQ, per germline (reference sequence).